This T cell receptor (beta chain) appears in the sequencing data of a study of blood T cell repertoires in COVID-19. Whole-study context: Samples came from the United States, Italy and Spain, spanning acute and convalescent COVID-19. The cDNA or gDNA used as material had been derived from T cells, B-cell-depleted T cells, or PBMCs.

V shed 4 bases and J 8 bases; nucleotides not matched to a gene: 8. In germline, CDR1 is SGHDT, CDR2 YYEEEE. The CDR3 runs to 16 residues. As handled by the study authors: Cell counts per sample came from amplifying reference gene primers. TCRdb keeps only in-frame clones here, not all; method: immunoSEQ multiplex PCR. That table supplies the V and J calls and clone size; D and trimming were determined from the DNA. The repertoire includes about 260,000 clones, around 90% of them detected once, and 2.2% sits in the top ten. This sequence originates from a woman aged 50 to 60 who had recovered from COVID-19. The chain recombines TRBV5-6 with TRBJ2-1, with TRBD2 matching 14 bases. The specimen sequenced was peripheral blood. CDR3 DNA sequence: TGTGCCAGCAGCCCGACTAGCGGGGGGGCTAGGGATGAGCAGTTCTTC. This encodes CASSPTSGGARDEQFF.